This T cell receptor beta chain was documented in a study of identical twins. CDR3 length: 15 amino acids. Deletions cut 0 bases from V and 4 bases from J, with 13 bases between. From germline, CDR1 is LGHDT and CDR2 YNNKEL (reference sequence). This clonotype was found a few times. TCRdb re-called the 5' RACE reads through MiXCR, storing one row per CDR3 protein. The sample yields 540,000 or so distinct CDR3 sequences, 20% to 25% seen once. This same sample was also taken into another study, of yellow fever vaccine responses in identical twins.

What was sequenced was CD4+ T cells sorted from blood. The rearrangement links TRBV3-1 to TRBJ2-7; D remains unclear. The TCR was taken from a young woman in good health. CDR3 residues: CASSQDDLGWYEQYF. For the CDR3, the DNA is TGTGCCAGCAGCCAAGATGACTTGGGCTGGTACGAGCAGTACTTC.